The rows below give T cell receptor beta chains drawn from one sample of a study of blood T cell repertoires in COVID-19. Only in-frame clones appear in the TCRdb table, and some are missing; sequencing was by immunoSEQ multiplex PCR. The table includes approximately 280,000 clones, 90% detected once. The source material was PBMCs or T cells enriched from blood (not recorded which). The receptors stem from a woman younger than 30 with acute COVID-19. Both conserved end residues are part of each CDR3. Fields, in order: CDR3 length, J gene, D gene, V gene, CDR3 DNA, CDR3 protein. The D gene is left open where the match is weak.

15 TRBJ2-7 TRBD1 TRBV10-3 TGTGCCATCTCAGCAGGGACAGGGTCCCTCTACGAGCAGTACTTC CAISAGTGSLYEQYF
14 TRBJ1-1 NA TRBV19 TGTGCCAGTAGTATATATGGAGGAGGCACTGAAGCTTTCTTT CASSIYGGGTEAFF
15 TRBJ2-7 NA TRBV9 TGTGCCAGCAGCCCCCTTTCTGCGCCAACCTACGAGCAGTACTTC CASSPLSAPTYEQYF
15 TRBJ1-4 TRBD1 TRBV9 TGTGCCAGCAGCCCCCCAGGGGGCGCCGGGGAAAAACTGTTTTTT CASSPPGGAGEKLFF
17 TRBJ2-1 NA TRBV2 TGTGCCAGCAGTGATTCGGGTCGGGAGCCCTCCTACAATGAGCAGTTCTTC CASSDSGREPSYNEQFF
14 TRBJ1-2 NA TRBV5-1 TGCGCCAGCAGCTTGACGATAGCGGACTATGGCTACACCTTC CASSLTIADYGYTF
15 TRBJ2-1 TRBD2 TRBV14 TGTGCCAGCAGCCAGCTAGCGGGAGGTTACAATGAGCAGTTCTTC CASSQLAGGYNEQFF
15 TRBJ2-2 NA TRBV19 TGTGCCAGTAGTAAATGGAGGACGGGCACCGGGGAGCTGTTTTTT CASSKWRTGTGELFF
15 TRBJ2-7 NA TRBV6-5 TGTGCCAGCAGTTACAATGGCGGGGTTTCCTACGAGCAGTACTTC CASSYNGGVSYEQYF
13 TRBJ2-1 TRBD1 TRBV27 TGTGCCAGCGGACAGGGCTCCTACAATGAGCAGTTCTTC CASGQGSYNEQFF
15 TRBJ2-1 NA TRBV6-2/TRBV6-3 TGTGCCAGCAGTTTTGCGGGACAGTTTTACAATGAGCAGTTCTTC CASSFAGQFYNEQFF
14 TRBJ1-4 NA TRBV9 TGTGCCAGCAGCCCCACTGCGGGGGAGGAAAAACTGTTTTTT CASSPTAGEEKLFF
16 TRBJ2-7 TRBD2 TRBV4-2 TGTGCCAGCAGCCAACGACTAGCGGGTCTCACCTACGAGCAGTACTTC CASSQRLAGLTYEQYF
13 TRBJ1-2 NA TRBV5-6 TGTGCCAGCAGCTCGGGAGGGTTGGGGGGCTACACCTTC CASSSGGLGGYTF
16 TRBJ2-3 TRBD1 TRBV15 TGTGCCACCAGTAATATCGGGACAGGGAACACAGATACGCAGTATTTT CATSNIGTGNTDTQYF
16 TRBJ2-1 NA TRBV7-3 TGTGCCAGCAGCTTAATAGTTACCCCCGTCTACAATGAGCAGTTCTTC CASSLIVTPVYNEQFF
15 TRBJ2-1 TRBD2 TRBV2 TGTGCCAGCAGTGGTGGGGACTACGTTGACAATGAGCAGTTCTTC CASSGGDYVDNEQFF
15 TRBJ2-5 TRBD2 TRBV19 TGTGCCAGTAGCCAACTAGCGGGAGGAGGCGGGACCCAGTACTTC CASSQLAGGGGTQYF
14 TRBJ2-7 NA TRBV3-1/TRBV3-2 TGTGCCAGCAGCCACGCGCTAAGCTCCTACGAGCAGTACTTC CASSHALSSYEQYF
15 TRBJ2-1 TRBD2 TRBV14 TGTGCCAGCAGCCAACGACTAGCGGGGATACGGGGGCAGTTCTTC CASSQRLAGIRGQFF
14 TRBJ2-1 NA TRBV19 TGTGCCAGTACCCTGACTAGCTCCTACAATGAGCAGTTCTTC CASTLTSSYNEQFF
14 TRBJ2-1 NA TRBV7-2 TGTGCCACCAAAGCTTTCGGGGGTACCAATGAGCAGTTCTTC CATKAFGGTNEQFF
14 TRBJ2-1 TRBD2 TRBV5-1 TGCGCCAGCAGCACAGGGACTAGCGTCGGGGAGCAGTTCTTC CASSTGTSVGEQFF
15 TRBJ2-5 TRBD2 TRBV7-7 TGTGCTAGCAGCGCCACCGGGACTAGAGCTGGGACCCAGTACTTC CASSATGTRAGTQYF
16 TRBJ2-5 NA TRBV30 TGTGCCTGGAGTGTCAATCCTCGGGCTCTGGACTCGGGCCAGTACTTC CAWSVNPRALDSGQYF
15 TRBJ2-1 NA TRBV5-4 TGTGCCAGCAGCTGGGGTGGGCTAGCAATCAATGAGCAGTTCTTC CASSWGGLAINEQFF